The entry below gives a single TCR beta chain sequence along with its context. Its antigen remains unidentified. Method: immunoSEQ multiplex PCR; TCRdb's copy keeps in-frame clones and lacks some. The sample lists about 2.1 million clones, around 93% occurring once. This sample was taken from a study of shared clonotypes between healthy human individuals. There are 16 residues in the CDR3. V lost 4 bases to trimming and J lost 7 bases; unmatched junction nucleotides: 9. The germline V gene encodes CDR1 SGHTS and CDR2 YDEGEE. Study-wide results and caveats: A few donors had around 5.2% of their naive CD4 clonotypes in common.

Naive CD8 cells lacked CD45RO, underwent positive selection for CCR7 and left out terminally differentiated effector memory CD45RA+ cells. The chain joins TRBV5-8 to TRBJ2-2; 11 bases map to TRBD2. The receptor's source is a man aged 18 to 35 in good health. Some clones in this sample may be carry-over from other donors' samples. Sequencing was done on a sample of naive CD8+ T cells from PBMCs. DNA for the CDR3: TGTGCCAGCAGCAACATAGCGGGAGGGCCAAGCGGGGAGCTGTTTTTT. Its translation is CASSNIAGGPSGELFF.